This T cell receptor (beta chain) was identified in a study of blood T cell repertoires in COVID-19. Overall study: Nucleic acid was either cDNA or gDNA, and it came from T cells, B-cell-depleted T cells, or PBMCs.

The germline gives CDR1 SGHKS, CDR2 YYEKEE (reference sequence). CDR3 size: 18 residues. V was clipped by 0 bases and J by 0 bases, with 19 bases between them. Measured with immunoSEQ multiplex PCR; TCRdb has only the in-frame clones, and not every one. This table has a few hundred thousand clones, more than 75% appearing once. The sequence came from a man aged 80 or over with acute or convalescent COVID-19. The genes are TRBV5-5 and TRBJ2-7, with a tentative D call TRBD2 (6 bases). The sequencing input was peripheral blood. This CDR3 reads CASSLGWTPGLTSYEQYF. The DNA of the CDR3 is TGTGCCAGCAGCTTGGGTTGGACTCCGGGACTGACCTCCTACGAGCAGTACTTC.